The 29 T cell receptor beta chains in this list originate from one sample, sequenced in a study of blood T cell repertoires in COVID-19. Only in-frame clones appear in the TCRdb table, and some are missing; sequencing was by immunoSEQ multiplex PCR. The data contain about 46,000 clones, 86% of them seen just once; the ten biggest clones take up approximately 3.1%. Sequenced input: PBMCs or T cells enriched from blood (not recorded which). The origin of the receptors is a woman aged 50 to 60 who had recovered from COVID-19.

The chain uses TRBV5-1 and TRBJ2-2; no reliable D call. The length of the CDR3 is 14 residues. V was clipped by 0 bases and J by 1 base, with 4 bases between them. In germline, CDR1 is SGHRS, CDR2 YFSETQ. The CDR3 DNA reads TGCGCCAGCAGCTTGGCTATGAACACCGGGGAGCTGTTTTTT. This translates into CASSLAMNTGELFF. Filled out from reference TRBV5-1 and TRBJ2-2, the complete variable domain reads KAGVTQTPRYLIKTRGQQVTLSCSPISGHRSVSWYQQTPGQGLQFLFEYFSETQRNKGNFPGRFSGRQFSNSRSEMNVSTLELGDSALYLCASSLAMNTGELFFGEGSRLTVL.

This clone was counted once. The genes are TRBV2 and TRBJ2-7, with 12 bases fitting TRBD1. The CDR3 sequence is 13 residues long. In germline, CDR1 is SNHLY, CDR2 FYNNEI. This CDR3 is CVGQGASSYEQYF. The CDR3 DNA is TGTGTGGGACAGGGGGCGAGCTCCTACGAGCAGTACTTC.

The chain carries TRBV18 and TRBJ1-1; 7 bases map to TRBD1. CDR3 size: 19 residues. The junction had 17 bases not matched to a gene; V was cut back by 4 bases and J by 0 bases. The germline V gene encodes CDR1 KGHSH and CDR2 LQKENI. CDR3: CASSRDGRGLSAMNTEAFF. For the CDR3, the DNA is TGTGCCAGCTCACGGGACGGGAGGGGGCTATCGGCCATGAACACTGAAGCTTTCTTT.

V is TRBV7-2 and J is TRBJ1-6; 11 bases map to TRBD1. The CDR3 is 15 residues long. V trimming: 5 bases; J trimming: 8 bases; junction bases outside the gene matches: 5. CDR1 and CDR2 (germline): SGHTA, FQGNSA. Written as DNA, the CDR3 is TGTGCCAGCAGCCCCGGGGACAGGGGGTATTCACCCCTCCACTTT. Translating gives CASSPGDRGYSPLHF. Together with reference TRBV7-2 and TRBJ1-6, the CDR3 gives the full variable domain: GAGVSQSPSNKVTEKGKDVELRCDPISGHTALYWYRQSLGQGLEFLIYFQGNSAPDKSGLPSDRFSAERTGGSVSTLTIQRTQQEDSAVYLCASSPGDRGYSPLHFGNGTRLTVT.

A few counts support this clone. The CDR3 nucleotides are TGTGCCAGCAGCTTTGTTAGGGGGTCCCTCCAAGAGACCCAGTACTTC. Translating it yields CASSFVRGSLQETQYF. V gene TRBV11-2 combines with J gene TRBJ2-5; D is perhaps TRBD1 (6 bases). CDR1 is SGHAT, CDR2 FQNNGV, per germline. The CDR3 loop spans 16 amino acids. Trimming cost V 3 bases and J 1 base, with 15 bases left between them.

This clone has only one observation. The V and J genes are TRBV4-2 and TRBJ1-5; D uncertain. V dropped 5 bases and J dropped 4 bases, with 9 bases sitting between them. This CDR3 is built from 13 residues. Germline CDR1 reads LGHNA; CDR2 reads YNFKEQ. The CDR3, as DNA: TGTGCCAGCAGCTTAGAACTTAATCAGCCCCAGCATTTT. Translated, it gives CASSLELNQPQHF.

As DNA, the CDR3 is TGTGCCAGCCATGAGCCGGGACTCGCAGAGACCCAGTACTTC. This encodes CASHEPGLAETQYF. The chain employs TRBV28 and TRBJ2-5, with D possibly matching TRBD2 (6 bases). This CDR3 region has 14 residues. CDR1 is MDHEN, CDR2 SYDVKM, per germline. Deletions cut 8 bases from V and 4 bases from J, with 17 bases between.

Of note for this clone: Other DNA sequences of this sample code for an identical CDR3. V gene TRBV9 combines with J gene TRBJ1-3; 7 bases match TRBD1. V gave up 4 bases and J gave up 4 bases; unmatched junction bases: 11. CDR3 length: 16 residues. Germline loops: CDR1 SGDLS, CDR2 YYNGEE. CDR3 in DNA: TGTGCCAGCAGCTCGGGAACAGGGGCGTCGGGAAACACCATATATTTT. It encodes CASSSGTGASGNTIYF.

The V gene is TRBV19, the J gene TRBJ2-7; D is perhaps TRBD2 (6 bases). CDR3 size: 14 residues. V was clipped by 7 bases and J by 2 bases, with 15 bases between them. CDR1 and CDR2 from the germline V gene are LNHDA and SQIVND (reference sequence). For the CDR3, the DNA is TGTGCCAGTAAAGTAGCGGTCGGAACCTACGAGCAGTACTTC. Translated: CASKVAVGTYEQYF.

The rearrangement joins TRBV5-1 to TRBJ2-7; 12 bases map to TRBD2. The ends lost 4 bases at V and 5 bases at J; junction bases unmatched: 7. This CDR3 contains 15 residues. Per the germline V gene, CDR1 is SGHRS and CDR2 is YFSETQ. CDR3 sequence reads: CASSQTSGGINEQYF. The CDR3 nucleotides read TGCGCCAGCAGCCAGACTAGCGGGGGTATTAACGAGCAGTACTTC.

The sample holds one count of this clone. The chain has TRBV7-2 and TRBJ2-5; 8 bases agree with TRBD1. Looked up from germline, CDR1 is SGHTA and CDR2 is FQGNSA. This CDR3 has 18 residues. The junction had 16 bases not matched to a gene; V was cut back by 2 bases and J by 5 bases. The CDR3 spells CASSLKYSGQGAVETQYF. Here the CDR3 DNA reads TGTGCCAGCAGCTTAAAGTACTCTGGACAGGGTGCGGTCGAGACCCAGTACTTC.

The chain joins TRBV7-9 to TRBJ2-1; tentatively, D is TRBD2 (5 bases). The CDR3 runs 14 residues. V was clipped by 1 base and J by 9 bases, with 13 bases between them. In germline, CDR1 is SEHNR, CDR2 FQNEAQ (reference sequence). CDR3 sequence: CASSLVEGSSEQFF. For the CDR3, the DNA is TGTGCCAGCAGCTTAGTAGAGGGCTCAAGTGAGCAGTTCTTC.

V is TRBV10-3 and J is TRBJ1-1; no clear D. Trimming shortened V by 9 bases and J by 0 bases, and 11 bases separated the two germline ends. The CDR3 runs 13 residues. Germline lookup yields CDR1 ENHRY and CDR2 SYGVKD. CDR3 sequence reads: CAIRQGMNTEAFF. The DNA for the CDR3 is TGTGCCATACGACAAGGCATGAACACTGAAGCTTTCTTT.

This chain uses TRBV5-1 with TRBJ2-5, with 8 bases matching TRBD1. Per the germline V gene, CDR1 is SGHRS and CDR2 is YFSETQ. V shed 4 bases, J shed 4 bases, and the junction held 6 bases outside the gene matches. The CDR3 sequence is 14 residues long. CDR3 amino acids: CASSTQGVLETQYF. CDR3 nucleotides: TGCGCCAGCAGCACACAGGGGGTTCTAGAGACCCAGTACTTC.

V is TRBV19 and J is TRBJ1-5, with TRBD1 matching 9 bases. Looked up from germline, CDR1 is LNHDA and CDR2 is SQIVND (reference sequence). The CDR3 loop spans 16 amino acids. Trimming cost V 6 bases and J 4 bases; bases outside gene matches: 10. As DNA, the CDR3 is TGTGCCAGTAGCGCTGATGGACAGGGGCTTAATCAGCCCCAGCATTTT. It encodes CASSADGQGLNQPQHF. Together with reference TRBV19 and TRBJ1-5, the CDR3 gives the full variable domain: DGGITQSPKYLFRKEGQNVTLSCEQNLNHDAMYWYRQDPGQGLRLIYYSQIVNDFQKGDIAEGYSVSREKKESFPLTVTSAQKNPTAFYLCASSADGQGLNQPQHFGDGTRLSIL.

J is TRBJ2-5 and V is TRBV3-1 (or the pseudogene TRBV3-2); D perhaps matches TRBD2 (6 bases). With 0 bases removed from V and 5 bases from J, the gap between germline ends came to 10 bases. Germline CDR1 and CDR2: LGHDT and YNNKEL (reference sequence). The CDR3 loop spans 14 amino acids. The DNA of the CDR3 is TGTGCCAGCAGCCAAGAAGCGGGTCGGGAGACCCAGTACTTC. As protein: CASSQEAGRETQYF.

The chain couples TRBV6-2 or TRBV6-3 to TRBJ1-5; tentative D call: TRBD1 (5 bases). V lost 2 bases and J 6 bases, leaving 17 bases between the germline ends. Germline V gene sequence: CDR1 MNHEY, CDR2 SVGEGT. The CDR3 contains 16 residues. The CDR3 DNA reads as TGTGCCAGCAGTTACCCGGGCAGACCCGGGGGTCAGCCCCAGCATTTT. Translating gives CASSYPGRPGGQPQHF.

V and J are TRBV5-8 and TRBJ2-7; TRBD1 matches at 8 bases. Germline loops: CDR1 SGHTS, CDR2 YDEGEE. The CDR3 has 14 amino acids. V was clipped by 5 bases and J by 2 bases; unmatched bases: 6. CDR3 sequence: CASSPRTGPYEQYF. The CDR3, as DNA: TGTGCCAGCAGTCCCCGGACAGGGCCCTACGAGCAGTACTTC. Variable domain in full (rest from reference TRBV5-8 and TRBJ2-7): EAGVTQSPTHLIKTRGQQATLRCSPISGHTSVYWYQQALGLGLQFLLWYDEGEERNRGNFPPRFSGRQFPNYSSELNVNALELEDSALYLCASSPRTGPYEQYFGPGTRLTVT.

This chain uses TRBV29-1 with TRBJ2-1; D possibly corresponds to TRBD2 (6 bases). V was clipped by 4 bases and J by 3 bases, with 13 bases between them. The CDR3 extends over 14 amino acids. Germline values: CDR1 SQVTM, CDR2 ANQGSEA. The CDR3 spells CSVVGGILYNEQFF. Written as DNA, the CDR3 is TGCAGCGTTGTCGGAGGGATTCTCTACAATGAGCAGTTCTTC.

The V call is TRBV19, the J call TRBJ2-7; TRBD1 might be the D (6 bases). Trimming pared 4 bases from V and 5 bases from J, leaving 15 bases between. This CDR3 has 14 amino acids. CDR1 and CDR2 (germline): LNHDA, SQIVND (reference sequence). CDR3 sequence reads: CASSRTQGNDEQYF. CDR3 nucleotides: TGTGCCAGTAGTAGGACCCAGGGGAACGACGAGCAGTACTTC.

The V call is TRBV5-5, the J call TRBJ2-7; TRBD2 matches at 8 bases. The CDR3 totals 14 residues. Germline loops: CDR1 SGHKS, CDR2 YYEKEE (reference sequence). Germline trimming cut 2 bases from V and 2 bases from J; bases unmatched to any gene: 3. The CDR3 reads CASSFPGLAYEQYF. DNA for the CDR3: TGTGCCAGCAGCTTCCCGGGACTAGCCTACGAGCAGTACTTC.

The chain has TRBV29-1 and TRBJ1-3; 10 positions agree with TRBD1. J lost 2 bases, V lost 4 bases, and 5 bases had no gene match. Germline CDR1 is SQVTM and CDR2 is ANQGSEA. The CDR3 contains 15 residues. The CDR3 is CSVVRQGAAGNTIYF. The CDR3 region has the DNA TGCAGCGTTGTAAGACAGGGGGCTGCTGGAAACACCATATATTTT.

The chain carries TRBV5-1 and TRBJ1-1; D is perhaps TRBD1 (6 bases). Per germline, CDR1 SGHRS and CDR2 YFSETQ. The CDR3 has 14 amino acids. The V gene lost 5 bases and the J gene lost 4 bases, with 15 bases spanning the gap. CDR3 in amino acids: CASRLREGGTEAFF. The CDR3 DNA reads as TGCGCCAGCAGGCTCAGGGAAGGGGGCACTGAAGCTTTCTTT.

The rearrangement uses TRBV14 and TRBJ2-7, with a possible D match to TRBD1 (6 bases). Between the trimmed V and J ends, which lost 6 bases and 5 bases, there was a span of 20 bases. CDR3 size: 15 residues. Germline V gene lookup returns CDR1 SGHDN and CDR2 FVKESK. The CDR3 reads CASSKTGTLTNEQYF. The DNA for the CDR3 is TGTGCCAGCAGTAAAACCGGGACACTTACCAACGAGCAGTACTTC.

The chain employs TRBV19 and TRBJ2-1, with TRBD1 as a possible D gene (6 bases). Trimming stripped 6 bases from V and 9 bases from J, with 18 bases between. Germline CDR1 and CDR2: LNHDA and SQIVND (reference sequence). The CDR3 consists of 14 residues. CDR3 in amino acids: CASRMTGPRTEQFF. CDR3 DNA sequence: TGTGCCAGTAGGATGACAGGTCCGCGAACTGAGCAGTTCTTC.

The chain employs TRBV28 and TRBJ2-3, with 11 positions matching TRBD2. V was clipped by 6 bases and J by 5 bases; unmatched bases: 10. Germline loops: CDR1 MDHEN, CDR2 SYDVKM. CDR3 size: 16 residues. For the CDR3, the DNA is TGTGCCAGCAGAGTTTTAGCGGGAGGGGTGATAGATACGCAGTATTTT. Its translation: CASRVLAGGVIDTQYF.

The CDR3 here is CASSTGQGGSYNEQFF. In nucleotides, the CDR3 is TGTGCCAGCAGCACCGGACAGGGTGGGTCCTACAATGAGCAGTTCTTC. The chain employs TRBV7-9 and TRBJ2-1; 8 bases fit TRBD1. In germline, CDR1 is SEHNR, CDR2 FQNEAQ (reference sequence). After removal of 5 bases from V and 1 base from J, the junction contained 7 bases not matched to a gene. The CDR3 sequence is 16 residues long. The whole variable domain, remainder taken from reference TRBV7-9 and TRBJ2-1, is DTGVSQNPRHKITKRGQNVTFRCDPISEHNRLYWYRQTLGQGPEFLTYFQNEAQLEKSRLLSDRFSAERPKGSFSTLEIQRTEQGDSAMYLCASSTGQGGSYNEQFFGPGTRLTVL.

The V and J genes are TRBV4-1 and TRBJ1-5; a weak D match, TRBD1 (5 bases). The CDR3 length is 15 residues. V dropped 2 bases and J dropped 3 bases, with 11 bases sitting between them. Per the germline V gene, CDR1 is MGHRA and CDR2 is YSYEKL. The CDR3 coding sequence is TGCGCCAGCAGCCAACAGCAGGGCGCCAATCAGCCCCAGCATTTT. Translating gives CASSQQQGANQPQHF.

The chain is built from TRBV18 and TRBJ1-3; possibly TRBD1 for D (6 bases). Trimming removed 0 bases from V and 0 bases from J, with 12 bases in between. CDR1 is KGHSH and CDR2 is LQKENI in the germline V gene. The CDR3 contains 17 residues. The CDR3 here is CASSPPGAGTSGNTIYF. DNA of the CDR3: TGTGCCAGCTCACCACCGGGGGCAGGAACCTCTGGAAACACCATATATTTT.